These 27 T cell receptor beta chains were all obtained from the same sample, sequenced in a study of beta chain features in type 1 diabetes. TCRB transcripts that were expressed got sequenced, as all of the isolated RNA had been reverse transcribed. The repertoire was sequenced with immunoSEQ multiplex PCR; TCRdb's copy has only in-frame clones and lacks some. The table lists over 100,000 clones, roughly 40% of them singletons, with roughly 0.059% in the top ten. Material for sequencing was stem cell memory CD4+ T cells from blood. These TCRs come from a young woman in good health.

This clone was recorded a few times. This sequence joins TRBV2 and TRBJ2-2, with 8 nucleotides matching TRBD2. CDR1 and CDR2 (germline): SNHLY, FYNNEI. CDR3 length: 17 amino acids. With V trimmed by 4 bases and J by 6 bases, 13 bases remained unmatched. CDR3 nucleotide sequence: TGTGCCAGCAGTGGGCCCAGACTAGCGTTAAACGCCGGGGAGCTGTTTTTT. Amino acid sequence: CASSGPRLALNAGELFF.

This clone was seen more than once but under ten times. The rearrangement links TRBV7-2 to TRBJ2-7; no clear D. CDR1 is SGHTA, CDR2 FQGNSA, per germline. CDR3 length: 13 amino acids. V was pared by 7 bases and J by 3 bases, with 13 bases between. The CDR3 loop is CASTIPPSYEQYF. The DNA of the CDR3 is TGTGCCAGCACCATCCCTCCGAGCTACGAGCAGTACTTC.

This clone has only a few counts. This chain joins TRBV18 and TRBJ2-7; D gene uncertain. Trimming left V 2 bases short and J 6 bases short, with 8 bases between. The CDR3 runs 12 residues. From germline, CDR1 is KGHSH and CDR2 LQKENI. The CDR3 region has the DNA TGTGCCAGCTCACCAACGCCGGGCGAGCAGTACTTC. It translates to CASSPTPGEQYF.

The sample holds a few counts of this clone. The J gene is TRBJ2-7, the V gene TRBV5-4; TRBD1 is a possible D gene (5 bases). This CDR3 comprises 13 residues. The germline CDR1 and CDR2 sequences are SGHNT and YYREEE (reference sequence). DNA for the CDR3: TGTGCAGCAGGAAGCAGGGCCTCCTACGAGCAGTACTTC. Residues: CAAGSRASYEQYF. The variable domain in full, with the rest retrieved from reference TRBV5-4 and TRBJ2-7, is ETGVTQSPTHLIKTRGQQVTLRCSSQSGHNTVSWYQQALGQGPQFIFQYYREEENGRGNFPPRFSGLQFPNYSSELNVNALELDDSALYLCAAGSRASYEQYFGPGTRLTVT.

This clone came up a few times. This chain joins TRBV30 and TRBJ2-4, with D uncertain. V lost 1 base and J 0 bases, leaving 16 bases between the germline ends. The CDR3 has 17 amino acids. Germline CDR1 and CDR2: GTSNPN and SVGIG (reference sequence). In DNA form, the CDR3 reads TGTGCCTGGAGTGGCGGTCGTCTCCCACTAGCCAAAAACATTCAGTACTTC. The encoded protein is CAWSGGRLPLAKNIQYF.

The chain has TRBV7-9 and TRBJ2-1, with TRBD2 matching 12 bases. Trimming at V came to 4 bases and at J to 9 bases, leaving 13 bases not matched to a gene. The CDR3 has 17 amino acids. Germline V gene lookup returns CDR1 SEHNR and CDR2 FQNEAQ (reference sequence). CDR3 nucleotide sequence: TGTGCCAGCAGCTCCGGAGGACTAGCGGGACCTCTTAGTGAGCAGTTCTTC. Protein product: CASSSGGLAGPLSEQFF.

Regarding this clone: The junction departs from the called germline gene at one end, perhaps through a read error. V and J are TRBV19 and TRBJ2-7; D is uncertain. Germline lookup yields CDR1 LNHDA and CDR2 SQIVND (reference sequence). The CDR3 covers 11 residues. This CDR3 reads CASNGPAGERF. The CDR3 DNA is TGTGCCAGTAACGGCCCGGCTGGAGAGCGCTTC.

This clone was detected a few times. The chain recombines TRBV5-5 with TRBJ1-3, with a weak D call TRBD1 (6 bases). The ends were cut back, 2 bases at V and 2 bases at J, with 11 bases in the middle. This CDR3 is built from 15 residues. Germline lookup yields CDR1 SGHKS and CDR2 YYEKEE (reference sequence). Here the CDR3 DNA reads TGTGCCAGCAGCTTATACAGGGTACCTGGAAACACCATATATTTT. Amino acids: CASSLYRVPGNTIYF.

The genes are TRBV7-2 and TRBJ1-1; no firm D call. V was shortened by 1 base and J by 9 bases, with 15 bases between the two germline ends. CDR1 and CDR2 (germline): SGHTA, FQGNSA. There are 14 residues in the CDR3. The CDR3 sequence is CASSLDAGPGKAFF. The CDR3 DNA reads as TGTGCCAGCAGCTTAGACGCAGGCCCCGGGAAAGCTTTCTTT.

This clone was picked up a small number of times. This chain joins TRBV5-1 and TRBJ2-7, with D maybe TRBD2 (5 bases). The CDR3 extends over 14 amino acids. Germline V gene sequence: CDR1 SGHRS, CDR2 YFSETQ. V lost 1 base and J lost 4, with 12 bases in between. The CDR3 region is CASSLPTGGYEQYF. DNA of the CDR3: TGCGCCAGCAGCTTGCCCACCGGAGGATACGAGCAGTACTTC.

This clone was detected only a few times. V usage is TRBV6-6 and J usage is TRBJ2-5; D possibly corresponds to TRBD2 (7 bases). This CDR3 has 13 residues. The germline V gene has CDR1 MNHNY and CDR2 SVGAGI (reference sequence). Trimming shortened V by 2 bases and J by 5 bases, and 9 bases separated the two germline ends. This CDR3 is CASSYGGGETQYF. CDR3 DNA sequence: TGTGCCAGCAGTTACGGGGGGGGCGAGACCCAGTACTTC.

The rearrangement uses TRBV4-3 and TRBJ2-3; TRBD2 matches 12 bases. The J segment lost 1 base and the V segment lost 4 bases, leaving 6 bases of the junction unmatched. The CDR3 contains 17 residues. The V gene's germline CDR1 is LGHNA and CDR2 YSLEER. The CDR3 sequence is CASSLWTSGTGTDTQYF. CDR3 DNA sequence: TGCGCCAGCAGCCTATGGACTAGCGGGACAGGCACAGATACGCAGTATTTT.

This clone appeared a few times. The V and J genes are TRBV10-3 and TRBJ2-3; 9 nucleotides align to TRBD2. V was pared by 3 bases and J by 1 base, with 5 bases of the junction left unmatched. CDR3 size: 16 residues. From germline, CDR1 is ENHRY and CDR2 SYGVKD. CDR3 coding DNA: TGTGCCATCAGTGAAGGGGGACTAGCCGGCACAGATACGCAGTATTTT. It translates to CAISEGGLAGTDTQYF.

The sample holds a few counts of this clone. V gene TRBV11-2 combines with J gene TRBJ2-7; TRBD2 is a possible D gene (5 bases). Germline V CDR1 and CDR2: SGHAT, FQNNGV. V was cut by 3 bases and J by 5 bases, with 14 bases left in between. The CDR3 is made up of 14 amino acids. The CDR3 coding sequence is TGTGCCAGCAGCTTTACTAGAGGTCTCCACGAGCAGTACTTC. This gives the protein CASSFTRGLHEQYF.

This chain links TRBV6-5 with TRBJ2-4, with D possibly matching TRBD1 (5 bases). This CDR3 is built from 12 residues. V lost 8 bases and J 6 bases, leaving 11 bases between the germline ends. Germline CDR1 and CDR2: MNHEY and SVGAGI. The CDR3, as DNA: TGTGCCAGCGGGGCGGTGGGAAACATTCAGTACTTC. It codes for CASGAVGNIQYF.

V is TRBV27 and J is TRBJ2-1; D is unclear. Trimming shortened V by 3 bases and J by 4 bases, and 10 bases separated the two germline ends. This CDR3 contains 14 residues. Germline-derived CDR1 and CDR2 are MNHEY and SMNVEV (reference sequence). CDR3 sequence reads: CASSLVASYNEQFF. CDR3 nucleotide sequence: TGTGCCAGCAGTTTGGTTGCGTCTTACAATGAGCAGTTCTTC.

V usage is TRBV4-3 and J usage is TRBJ2-7; D is perhaps TRBD2 (6 bases). V was trimmed by 2 bases and J by 2 bases, leaving 13 bases between them. Germline-derived CDR1 and CDR2 are LGHNA and YSLEER. This CDR3 region has 15 residues. The CDR3 nucleotides read TGCGCCAGCAGCCAATTGGGGCGGGGAACCTACGAGCAGTACTTC. This gives the protein CASSQLGRGTYEQYF.

The chain uses TRBV13 and TRBJ1-2, with a tentative D call TRBD1 (6 bases). Trimming took off 5 bases at V and 2 bases at J, with 12 bases between the two ends. CDR3 length: 14 amino acids. Germline V lookup: CDR1 PRHDT, CDR2 FYEKMQ (reference sequence). The CDR3 loop is CASSVGTRNYGYTF. In nucleotides, the CDR3 is TGTGCCAGCAGCGTGGGGACACGGAACTATGGCTACACCTTC.

The rearrangement links TRBV30 to TRBJ2-1, with a possible D match to TRBD2 (5 bases). The germline gives CDR1 GTSNPN, CDR2 SVGIG (reference sequence). CDR3 length: 11 amino acids. Trimming stripped 3 bases from V and 10 bases from J, with 10 bases between. CDR3 nucleotide sequence: TGTGCCTGGAGCGGGGTCGGGGAGCAGTTCTTC. Translating gives CAWSGVGEQFF.

The chain links TRBV5-1 to TRBJ2-7; D gene unclear. The CDR3 has 13 amino acids. The germline V gene has CDR1 SGHRS and CDR2 YFSETQ. V lost 3 bases, J lost 6 bases, and 13 bases lay in between. CDR3 nucleotide sequence: TGCGCCAGCAGCTGGGTGACCTCGGGCGAGCAGTACTTC. Residues: CASSWVTSGEQYF.

V and J are TRBV30 and TRBJ2-5; 11 nucleotides align to TRBD2. The CDR3 totals 15 residues. Trimming removed 4 bases from V and 2 bases from J; junction bases left unmatched: 6. From germline, CDR1 is GTSNPN and CDR2 SVGIG (reference sequence). CDR3 sequence reads: CAWTRLAGPQETQYF. As DNA, the CDR3 is TGTGCCTGGACCCGACTAGCGGGACCACAAGAGACCCAGTACTTC.

The CDR3 protein is CASSLIPHKGETQYF. CDR3 coding DNA: TGTGCCAGCAGTTTAATACCGCATAAGGGGGAGACCCAGTACTTC. This chain joins TRBV28 and TRBJ2-5, with D perhaps matching TRBD1 (5 bases). Germline lookup yields CDR1 MDHEN and CDR2 SYDVKM. The CDR3 runs 15 residues. V dropped 2 bases and J dropped 5 bases, with 15 bases sitting between them.

This clone was recorded a few times. The chain links TRBV10-3 to TRBJ2-5; TRBD1 is a possible D gene (5 bases). Between the trimmed V and J ends, which lost 10 bases and 5 bases, there was a span of 11 bases. The CDR3 sequence is 11 residues long. Germline assignment: CDR1 ENHRY and CDR2 SYGVKD. The CDR3 DNA reads as TGTGCCACCTCAGGGTTGGAGACCCAGTACTTC. Amino acids: CATSGLETQYF.

As for this clone: Other DNA sequences of this sample code for an identical CDR3. V and J are TRBV18 and TRBJ1-5, with 11 bases fitting TRBD1. J was trimmed by 6 bases and V by 3 bases; bases with no gene match: 1. Germline CDR1 reads KGHSH; CDR2 reads LQKENI. This CDR3 has 14 residues. Here the CDR3 DNA reads TGTGCCAGCTCACCGGGACAGGGGGGTCAGCCCCAGCATTTT. Its protein is CASSPGQGGQPQHF.

This chain joins TRBV28 and TRBJ1-2; D is perhaps TRBD1 (5 bases). This CDR3 has 13 residues. The V end was cut by 7 bases, the J end by 2 bases, with 11 bases between. CDR1 and CDR2 (germline): MDHEN, SYDVKM. CDR3: CASKRGRNYGYTF. CDR3 DNA sequence: TGTGCCAGCAAGCGGGGCAGGAACTATGGCTACACCTTC.

In DNA form, the CDR3 reads TGTGCCAGCAGGAAACCAGGACAAGAAGCTTTCTTT. It is translated as CASRKPGQEAFF. The chain has TRBV27 and TRBJ1-1, with D tentatively TRBD1 (5 bases). The V gene lost 6 bases and the J gene lost 8 bases, with 13 bases spanning the gap. Germline V lookup: CDR1 MNHEY, CDR2 SMNVEV (reference sequence). The CDR3 contains 12 residues.

The chain links TRBV23-1 to TRBJ2-3; TRBD1 agrees at 7 bases. TRBV23-1 is reported as an ORF; its role is uncertain. This CDR3 has 15 amino acids. J was trimmed by 2 bases and V by 11 bases; bases with no gene match: 13. The CDR3 bases are TGCGCCCCAGGGGCGACAGGGTGGACCACAGATACGCAGTATTTT. Translated, it gives CAPGATGWTTDTQYF.